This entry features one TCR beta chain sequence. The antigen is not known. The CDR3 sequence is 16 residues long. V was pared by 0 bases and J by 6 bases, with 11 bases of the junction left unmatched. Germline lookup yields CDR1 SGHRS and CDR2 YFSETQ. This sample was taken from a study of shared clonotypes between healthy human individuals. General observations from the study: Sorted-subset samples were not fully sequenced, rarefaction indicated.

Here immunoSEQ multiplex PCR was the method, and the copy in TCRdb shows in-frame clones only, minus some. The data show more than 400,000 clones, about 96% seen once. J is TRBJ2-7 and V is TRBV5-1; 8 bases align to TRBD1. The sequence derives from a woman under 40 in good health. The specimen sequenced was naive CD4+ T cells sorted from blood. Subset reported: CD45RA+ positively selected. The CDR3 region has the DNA TGCGCCAGCAGCTTGGCCAGGGACAGGATTGCGGGCGAGCAGTACTTC. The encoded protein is CASSLARDRIAGEQYF.